The T cell receptor (beta chain) described here comes from a study of early T cells in non-severe SARS-CoV-2 infection. For the study at large: Alpha and beta chains were unpaired, from unsorted whole-blood bulk RNA.

This clonotype was counted many times. Its matching antigen is unknown. Study observations and caveats: Matching results from VDJdb favored anti-spike CD8 responses, leaving private and CD4 specificities undetected.

Each cDNA molecule carried a unique molecular identifier. MiXCR, applied by TCRdb to the 5' RACE reads, yields one record per CDR3 protein. The sample has some 36,000 distinct CDR3 sequences, approximately 5.9% seen once; the top ten hold approximately 4.6%. The CDR3 contains 16 residues. From germline, CDR1 is KGHDR and CDR2 SFDVKD. The V segment lost 3 bases and the J segment 5 bases; nucleotides outside the gene matches: 3. The sample comprised whole blood. The chain links TRBV24-1 to TRBJ2-1; 13 nucleotides align to TRBD2. This clonotype was sampled from an adult who was a healthcare worker with PCR-confirmed SARS-CoV-2 infection or an uninfected control (not recorded which). CDR3 sequence: CATSDPTSGRDNEQFF. The CDR3 nucleotides are TGTGCCACCAGTGATCCTACTAGCGGGAGGGACAATGAGCAGTTCTTC.